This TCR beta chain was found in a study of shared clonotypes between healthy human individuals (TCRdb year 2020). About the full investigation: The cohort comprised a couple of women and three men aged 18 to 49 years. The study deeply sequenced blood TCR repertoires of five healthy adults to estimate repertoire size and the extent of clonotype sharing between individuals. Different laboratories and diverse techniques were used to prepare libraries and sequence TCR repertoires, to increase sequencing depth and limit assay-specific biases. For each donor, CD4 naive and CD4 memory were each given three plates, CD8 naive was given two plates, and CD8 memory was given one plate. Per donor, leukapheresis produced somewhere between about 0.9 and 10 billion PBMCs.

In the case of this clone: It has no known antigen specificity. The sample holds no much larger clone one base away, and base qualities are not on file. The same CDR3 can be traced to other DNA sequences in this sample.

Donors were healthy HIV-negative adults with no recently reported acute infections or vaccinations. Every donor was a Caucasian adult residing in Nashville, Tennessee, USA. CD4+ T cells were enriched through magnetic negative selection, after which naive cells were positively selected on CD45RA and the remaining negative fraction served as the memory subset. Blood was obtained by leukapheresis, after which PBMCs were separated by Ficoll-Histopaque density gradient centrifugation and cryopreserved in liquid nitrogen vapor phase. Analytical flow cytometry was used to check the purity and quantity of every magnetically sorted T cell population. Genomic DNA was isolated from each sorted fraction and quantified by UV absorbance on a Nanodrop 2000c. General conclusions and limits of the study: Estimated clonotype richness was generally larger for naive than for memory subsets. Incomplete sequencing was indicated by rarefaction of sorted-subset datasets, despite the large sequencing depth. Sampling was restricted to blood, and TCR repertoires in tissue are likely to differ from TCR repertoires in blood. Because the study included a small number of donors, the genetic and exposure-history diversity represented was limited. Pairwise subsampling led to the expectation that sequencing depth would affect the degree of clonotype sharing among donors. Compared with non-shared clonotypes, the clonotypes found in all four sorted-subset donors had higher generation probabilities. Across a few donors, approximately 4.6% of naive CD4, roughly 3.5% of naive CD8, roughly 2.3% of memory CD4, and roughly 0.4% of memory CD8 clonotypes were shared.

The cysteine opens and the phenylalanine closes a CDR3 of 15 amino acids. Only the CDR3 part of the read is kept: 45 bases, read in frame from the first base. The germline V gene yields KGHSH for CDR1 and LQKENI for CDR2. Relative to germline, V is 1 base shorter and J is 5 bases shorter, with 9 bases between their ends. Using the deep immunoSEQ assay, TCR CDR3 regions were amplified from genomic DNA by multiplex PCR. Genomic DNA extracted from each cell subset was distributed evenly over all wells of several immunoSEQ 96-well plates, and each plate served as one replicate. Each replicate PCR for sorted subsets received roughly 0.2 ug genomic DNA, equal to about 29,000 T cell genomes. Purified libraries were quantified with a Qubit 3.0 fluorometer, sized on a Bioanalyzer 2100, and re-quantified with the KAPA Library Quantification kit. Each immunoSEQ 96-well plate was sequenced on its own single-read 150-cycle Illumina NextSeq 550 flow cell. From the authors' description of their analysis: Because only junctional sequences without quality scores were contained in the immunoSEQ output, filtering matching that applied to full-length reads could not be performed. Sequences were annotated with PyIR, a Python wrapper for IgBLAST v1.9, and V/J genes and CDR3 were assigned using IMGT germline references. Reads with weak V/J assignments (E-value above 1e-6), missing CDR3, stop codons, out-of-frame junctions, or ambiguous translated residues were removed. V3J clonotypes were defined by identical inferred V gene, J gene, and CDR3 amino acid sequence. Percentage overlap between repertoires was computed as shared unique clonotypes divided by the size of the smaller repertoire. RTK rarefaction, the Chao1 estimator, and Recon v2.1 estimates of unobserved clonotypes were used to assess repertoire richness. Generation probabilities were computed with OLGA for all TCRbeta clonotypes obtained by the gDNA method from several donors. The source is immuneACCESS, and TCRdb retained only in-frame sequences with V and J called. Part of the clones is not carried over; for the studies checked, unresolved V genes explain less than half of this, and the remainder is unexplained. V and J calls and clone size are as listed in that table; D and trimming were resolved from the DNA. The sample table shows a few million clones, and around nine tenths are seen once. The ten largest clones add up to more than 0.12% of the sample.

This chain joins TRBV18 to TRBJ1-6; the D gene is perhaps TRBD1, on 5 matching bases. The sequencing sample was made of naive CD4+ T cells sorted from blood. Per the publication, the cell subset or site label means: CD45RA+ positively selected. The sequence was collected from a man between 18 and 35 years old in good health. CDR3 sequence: CASSPRTGDNSPLHF. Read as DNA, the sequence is TGTGCCAGCTCACCACGTACAGGAGATAATTCACCCCTCCACTTT.